The 12 T cell receptor beta chains below all came from one sample that was sequenced in a study of metastatic and nonmetastatic thyroid tumors. No treatment of any kind had been given to any patient before thyroid surgery. TCRdb ran MiXCR on the PCR reads. The sample records 53,000 or so clones, around 20% being singletons. Input material: blood. Source of these receptors: a female donor with papillary thyroid cancer or a benign thyroid nodule (not recorded which). Some clones in this sample may be carry-over from other donors' samples.

The CDR3 sequence is CSARYPPRVTEAFF. The CDR3 coding sequence is TGCAGTGCTAGATACCCCCCGAGGGTGACTGAAGCTTTCTTT. The chain employs TRBV20-1 and TRBJ1-1, with no clear D. Germline values: CDR1 DFQATT, CDR2 SNEGSKA (reference sequence). The CDR3 spans 14 residues. With 2 bases removed from V and 5 bases from J, the gap between germline ends came to 15 bases.

This clone was counted many times. CDR3 DNA: TGTGCCAGCAGATCCGTGCGCAGGGCCGTCGATGAGCAGTTCTTC. It encodes CASRSVRRAVDEQFF. The chain has TRBV27 and TRBJ2-1, with D possibly matching TRBD1 (5 bases). The CDR3 length is 15 residues. Germline V gene data show CDR1 as MNHEY and CDR2 as SMNVEV (reference sequence). V lost 6 bases and J 8 bases, leaving 20 bases between the germline ends.

This clone was detected many times. V usage is TRBV3-1 and J usage is TRBJ2-1, with D possibly TRBD2 on 5 matching bases. The germline V and J ends were trimmed by 2 bases and 0 bases, with 17 bases remaining between them. The germline CDR1 and CDR2 sequences are LGHDT and YNNKEL (reference sequence). The CDR3 consists of 18 residues. In DNA form, the CDR3 reads TGTGCCAGCAGCCAACCAGGACTGCTCACCCGCTCCTACAATGAGCAGTTCTTC. Encoded protein: CASSQPGLLTRSYNEQFF.

The chain recombines TRBV18 with TRBJ2-7; 12 bases fit TRBD1. In germline, CDR1 is KGHSH, CDR2 LQKENI. This CDR3 comprises 16 residues. V lost 4 bases, J lost 2 bases, and 6 bases stayed unmatched. This CDR3 reads CASSHAGTGGTYEQYF. Written as DNA, the CDR3 is TGTGCCAGCTCACATGCCGGGACAGGGGGCACCTACGAGCAGTACTTC.

This clone was counted once. Just one base apart from a much larger clone, this may be a read error. This sequence joins TRBV7-2 and TRBJ1-5, with no clear D. This CDR3 contains 14 residues. The germline CDR1 and CDR2 sequences are SGHTA and FQGNSA. Trimming removed 5 bases from V and 5 bases from J, with 13 bases in between. This CDR3 reads CASSRVRGDQPQHF. CDR3 in DNA: TGTGCCAGCAGCCGGGTGCGGGGTGATCAGCCCCAGCATTTT.

This clone came up many times. The gene calls are TRBV7-2 and TRBJ1-2; 8 positions agree with TRBD1. CDR3 length: 14 amino acids. Germline V CDR1 and CDR2: SGHTA, FQGNSA. Germline trimming cut 5 bases from V and 6 bases from J; bases unmatched to any gene: 8. The CDR3 sequence is CASSVRGRLDGYTF. The CDR3 DNA follows: TGTGCCAGCAGCGTCAGGGGGCGCCTTGATGGCTACACCTTC.

There are many counts of this clone. The chain has TRBV6-1 and TRBJ2-1; 9 bases are a match to TRBD2. CDR1 is MNHNS and CDR2 is SASEGT in the germline V gene. The CDR3 runs 15 residues. V shed 7 bases, J shed 9 bases, and the junction held 13 bases outside the gene matches. The CDR3 DNA follows: TGTGCCAGCACAAGCGGTGTAGCGGGAGTTTCTGAGCAGTTCTTC. As protein: CASTSGVAGVSEQFF.

On this clone: This may stem from a read error, because a much larger clone lies one nucleotide away. This chain uses TRBV29-1 with TRBJ2-1; D is unclear. Germline CDR1 is SQVTM and CDR2 is ANQGSEA. The CDR3 runs 15 residues. V was clipped by 1 base and J by 0 bases, with 10 bases between them. CDR3 sequence: CSVEGHWDSYNEQFF. The CDR3 nucleotides are TGCAGCGTTGAAGGTCATTGGGACTCCTACAATGAGCAGTTCTTC.

This clone showed up many times. V and J are TRBV10-3 and TRBJ1-3, with TRBD1 matching 7 bases. CDR1 and CDR2 from the germline V gene are ENHRY and SYGVKD. The CDR3 is 15 residues long. The V gene end was trimmed by 0 bases and the J gene end by 5 bases; junction bases not matched to a gene: 4. Here the CDR3 DNA reads TGTGCCATCAGTGAGTCGACAGGGAACCGAAACACCATATATTTT. It encodes CAISESTGNRNTIYF.

Only a few counts were recorded for this clone. Compared with germline, one end of the junction differs, possibly owing to a read error. V is TRBV6-1 and J is TRBJ1-2; 8 nucleotides agree with TRBD1. In germline, CDR1 is MNHNS, CDR2 SASEGT. The CDR3 extends over 16 amino acids. In DNA, the CDR3 is TGTTCCAGCAGCCGACAATCCGGGACAGGAGAGTATGGCTACACCTTC. It specifies CSSSRQSGTGEYGYTF.

The chain combines TRBV6-1 with TRBJ2-7; D gene uncertain. V lost 1 base and J lost 6, with 7 bases in between. This CDR3 is built from 12 residues. Germline V CDR1 and CDR2: MNHNS, SASEGT. CDR3 region: CASSEELGEQYF. CDR3 nucleotide sequence: TGTGCCAGCAGTGAAGAATTAGGCGAGCAGTACTTC.

The chain is built from TRBV5-4 and TRBJ2-7; 9 positions agree with TRBD1. Germline loops: CDR1 SGHNT, CDR2 YYREEE (reference sequence). The CDR3 totals 15 residues. V lost 4 bases, J lost 5 bases, and 10 bases stayed unmatched. This CDR3 is CASSRTITGGDEQYF. Written as DNA, the CDR3 is TGTGCCAGCAGCCGGACCATTACAGGGGGCGACGAGCAGTACTTC.